This TCR beta chain was obtained from a study of prognosis after radiotherapy for stage I lung cancer. Study-level information: The patient group consisted of roughly 13 men and roughly 6 women whose ages spanned roughly 53 to 90, median roughly 75 years.

In the case of this clonotype: The antigen remains unidentified.

CDR3 length: 14 amino acids. Trimming stripped 8 bases from V and 4 bases from J, with 15 bases between. CDR1 and CDR2 from the germline V gene are MDHEN and SYDVKM. Template was genomic DNA; TCR beta CDR3 amplified in two multiplex PCR rounds. Each TRBV and TRBJ gene had its own primer in the first PCR round. TCRdb fed the multiplex PCR reads into MiXCR, producing one record per CDR3 protein. Of more than 15,000 distinct CDR3 sequences in the sample, around 55% are singletons; the top ten hold 25% to 30%. The study, taken as a whole, reports: Patients developing distant metastases showed lower Shannon entropy after stereotactic body radiation therapy. Metastatic and non-metastatic patients reportedly diverged in TRBV and TRBJ gene usage. Once stereotactic body radiation therapy had been given, unique TCR clone counts fell, with a median of about 10,000 versus 6,900.

This material consisted of PBMCs, taken before or after stereotactic body radiation therapy (not recorded which). The sequence was collected from a donor over 45 with non-small cell lung cancer. The chain carries TRBV28 and TRBJ2-4; D unresolved. In DNA, the CDR3 is TGTGCCAGCTGGATAGTTCCGGATAAAAACATTCAGTACTTC. As protein: CASWIVPDKNIQYF.